This TCR beta chain was profiled in a study of cytomegalovirus exposure and HLA in healthy donors. Whole-study context: A prior study identified 100 million to 130 million unique TCR beta sequences from 200 million or so T cells. Findings of the study overall: Presence/absence analyses took donor sequencing depth as roughly uniform.

The PCR had 60 Vbeta and 13 Jbeta primers. TCRdb's table, derived via immunoSEQ multiplex PCR, lists solely in-frame clones and lacks some. The table shows 100,000 to 150,000 clones, with over 60% occurring only once. The V end was cut by 2 bases, the J end by 10 bases, with 15 bases between. CDR3 size: 14 residues. In germline, CDR1 is SGHAT, CDR2 FQNNGV. Concerning this clone itself: No antigen is known for it.

The sample consisted of PBMCs. The chain links TRBV11-2 to TRBJ2-1; a possible D gene is TRBD1 (5 bases). This receptor was identified in a man in his fifties in good health and CMV-seronegative. CDR3 residues: CASSLSPGSREQFF. For the CDR3, the DNA is TGTGCCAGCAGCTTATCTCCAGGGTCGCGGGAGCAGTTCTTC.